This is a list of T cell receptor beta chains from one sample in a study of control samples from healthy donors and cancer patients. Clones were sequenced by immunoSEQ multiplex PCR, and TCRdb holds only the in-frame ones, with some missing. Of more than 100,000 clones listed, around 88% were seen once; the top ten hold 3.4%. Sequenced sample: blood. Every receptor here comes from a middle-aged man in good health. CDR3s include the opening cysteine and the closing phenylalanine or tryptophan. A D gene is named only where the DNA matches it firmly. Expanded clones get a size class; other rows say once, few or many, or leave the size out.

size | J | D | V | DNA | CDR3
- | TRBJ2-1 | - | TRBV24-1 | TGTGCCACCAGTGATTTACGGGGTAATGAGCAGTTCTTC | CATSDLRGNEQFF
- | TRBJ1-2 | - | TRBV30 | TGTGCCTGTGATGACGGAATTAACTATGGCTACACCTTC | CACDDGINYGYTF
- | TRBJ2-3 | - | TRBV20-1 | TGCAGTGCTAGTTACAGGCCCACAGATACGCAGTATTTT | CSASYRPTDTQYF
- | TRBJ2-7 | TRBD1 | TRBV7-8 | TGTGCCAGCAGCTTCCGGGACAGGGACTCCTACGAGCAGTACTTC | CASSFRDRDSYEQYF
- | TRBJ2-5 | - | TRBV5-1 | TGCGCCAGCAGCTTGGGTGGGAATATGGAGACCCAGTACTTC | CASSLGGNMETQYF
- | TRBJ1-1 | - | TRBV10-3 | TGTGCCATCAGTGAAACTGCCAACCCTTTGAACACTGAAGCTTTCTTT | CAISETANPLNTEAFF
once | TRBJ2-7 | TRBD1 | TRBV7-2 | TGTGCCAGCACCCTAGGGGGCCCTCCTCTCGAGCAGTACTTC | CASTLGGPPLEQYF
- | TRBJ1-2 | TRBD1 | TRBV6-5 | TGTGCCAGCAGAGAGACAGGGGGCGCGGTTGGCTACACCTTC | CASRETGGAVGYTF
once | TRBJ1-5 | - | TRBV19 | TGTGCCAGTAGCCCCGAGGGGCTGTACAATCAGCCCCAGCATTTT | CASSPEGLYNQPQHF
- | TRBJ2-2 | - | TRBV5-1 | TGCGCCAGCAGCTCGAGGCGGGACACGAACACCGGGGAGCTGTTTTTT | CASSSRRDTNTGELFF
once | TRBJ1-3 | - | TRBV10-3 | TGTGCCATCAGTGACCGGAAGTGGGGTCCTGGAAACACCATATATTTT | CAISDRKWGPGNTIYF
few | TRBJ2-5 | - | TRBV5-8 | TGTGCCAGCAGCTACAGTTCGGGGCAGACTTTTGCCCAGTACTTC | CASSYSSGQTFAQYF
- | TRBJ2-3 | - | TRBV10-3 | TGTGCCATCAGGGGCCAGGAGGCAGATACGCAGTATTTT | CAIRGQEADTQYF
- | TRBJ2-1 | - | TRBV11-2 | TGTGCCAGCAGCTTAGGGGGAAGCTCCTACAATGAGCAGTTCTTC | CASSLGGSSYNEQFF
- | TRBJ1-2 | - | TRBV5-1 | TGCGCCAGCAGCTCTTCGGGGAGTAGCTATGGCTACACCTTC | CASSSSGSSYGYTF
- | TRBJ2-2 | - | TRBV15 | TGTGCCACCAGCAGCCTCACAGGGAACGGGGAGCTGTTTTTT | CATSSLTGNGELFF
few | TRBJ1-2 | - | TRBV10-1 | TGCGCCAGCAGTGAGTCAATAGGCTATGGCTACACCTTC | CASSESIGYGYTF
- | TRBJ1-3 | TRBD1 | TRBV9 | TGTGCCAGCAGCCCCAAAGGGACAGCCACTGGAAACACCATATATTTT | CASSPKGTATGNTIYF
once | TRBJ2-5 | - | TRBV4-1 | TGCGCCAGCAGGGGCAACAAAGAGACCCAGTACTTC | CASRGNKETQYF
few | TRBJ2-1 | TRBD2 | TRBV5-1 | TGCGCCAGCAGCTTGGCCAGCGGGGGGGCCGGCTCAGGGAATGAGCAGTTCTTC | CASSLASGGAGSGNEQFF
- | TRBJ2-7 | - | TRBV6-6 | TGTGCCAGCAGTTACTCGGGACCGACCTCCTACGAGCAGTACTTC | CASSYSGPTSYEQYF
- | TRBJ2-2 | - | TRBV3-1/TRBV3-2 | TGTGCCAGCAGCCAACATCGCTTTTCCTCGAACACCGGGGAGCTGTTTTTT | CASSQHRFSSNTGELFF
- | TRBJ2-4 | TRBD1 | TRBV9 | TGTGCCAGCAGTGAAGACAGGGGACTAGCCAAAAACATTCAGTACTTC | CASSEDRGLAKNIQYF
- | TRBJ2-7 | - | TRBV7-9 | TGTGCCAGCAGCTCGAGTCAGTTCCACGAGCAGTACTTC | CASSSSQFHEQYF
- | TRBJ2-2 | - | TRBV2 | TGTGCCAGCAGTCGTATGCGCGGTGATACCGGGGAGCTGTTTTTT | CASSRMRGDTGELFF
once | TRBJ1-2 | - | TRBV3-1/TRBV3-2 | TGTGCCAGCAGCCAAGTCGATTCCTACTATGGCTACACCTTC | CASSQVDSYYGYTF
- | TRBJ1-6 | TRBD1 | TRBV6-5 | TGTGCCAGCAGTATCGGGACAGCTCATAATTCACCCCTCCACTTT | CASSIGTAHNSPLHF
once | TRBJ1-2 | - | TRBV5-6 | TGTGCCAGCAGCCTGGTCACAGGGATTGTCGGCTACACCTTC | CASSLVTGIVGYTF
- | TRBJ2-5 | - | TRBV12-3/TRBV12-4 | TGTGCCACCAGCGGTGCAGGGGAGACCCAGTACTTC | CATSGAGETQYF
- | TRBJ2-5 | - | TRBV30 | TGTGCCTGGAGCCAGGGGCGGGGCCGGGAGACCCAGTACTTC | CAWSQGRGRETQYF
- | TRBJ1-2 | - | TRBV28 | TGTGCCAGCAGTACCCTAGGACAAGGGCTCGTCTATGGCTACACCTTC | CASSTLGQGLVYGYTF
- | TRBJ2-3 | - | TRBV6-4 | TGTGCCAGTCCGGGCCCAGCACTTCGCACAGATACGCAGTATTTT | CASPGPALRTDTQYF
- | TRBJ1-6 | TRBD1 | TRBV5-1 | TGCGCCAGCAGCCCGGGGACAGGAGATTCTTACAATTCACCCCTCCACTTT | CASSPGTGDSYNSPLHF
few | TRBJ1-1 | TRBD1 | TRBV2 | TGTGCCAGCAGTGATGTCGACAGGGACGGATTGAACACTGAAGCTTTCTTT | CASSDVDRDGLNTEAFF
- | TRBJ1-1 | - | TRBV19 | TGTGCCAGTAGTATCTCGGGACACAAGAACACTGAAGCTTTCTTT | CASSISGHKNTEAFF
- | TRBJ2-2 | TRBD1 | TRBV5-6 | TGTGCCAGCAGCCCCACCGGGACAGGGACCGGGGAGCTGTTTTTT | CASSPTGTGTGELFF
- | TRBJ2-7 | - | TRBV30 | TGTGCTTCGAACCGCGGACCCTACGAGCAGTACTTC | CASNRGPYEQYF
- | TRBJ2-7 | - | TRBV18 | TGTGCCAGCTCACTAAAAAGCTCCTACGAGCAGTACTTC | CASSLKSSYEQYF
- | TRBJ2-3 | - | TRBV12-5 | TGTGCTAGTGGCGCCCCAGGGTCAGATACGCAGTATTTT | CASGAPGSDTQYF
- | TRBJ2-3 | TRBD1 | TRBV6-5 | TGTGCCAGCAGCCGACAGGGCCTAAACACAGATACGCAGTATTTT | CASSRQGLNTDTQYF
- | TRBJ2-1 | TRBD2 | TRBV5-1 | TGCGCCAGCAGCTTGGTAGGCGGACTAGCGGGACTTAGCTCCTACAATGAGCAGTTCTTC | CASSLVGGLAGLSSYNEQFF
- | TRBJ2-2 | TRBD2 | TRBV15 | TGTGCCACCAGTACTAACGCACCGGGACTAGCGGGGGCCGAACGGAGCGGGGAGCTGTTTTTT | CATSTNAPGLAGAERSGELFF
- | TRBJ2-1 | - | TRBV6-5 | TGTGCCAGCAGTTACGACCATACCTACAATGAGCAGTTCTTC | CASSYDHTYNEQFF
once | TRBJ1-4 | - | TRBV30 | TGTGCCTGGAGTGAGGACTACCGAGAAAAACTGTTTTTT | CAWSEDYREKLFF
- | TRBJ2-3 | - | TRBV5-6 | TGTGCCAGCAGCTTGGCAGGGGTCCCTCCAGATACGCAGTATTTT | CASSLAGVPPDTQYF
once | TRBJ2-7 | - | TRBV21-1 | TGTGCCAGCAGCGGATCCGGGCCGAACACCTACGAGCAGTACTTC | CASSGSGPNTYEQYF
- | TRBJ2-7 | - | TRBV4-3 | TGCGCCAGCAGCCAAGATAAAACAGACTACGAGCAGTACTTC | CASSQDKTDYEQYF
- | TRBJ1-5 | - | TRBV6-1 | TGTGCCAGCAGTGGCAGTGGGGGGCTCGGCAATCAGCCCCAGCATTTT | CASSGSGGLGNQPQHF
- | TRBJ2-2 | TRBD1 | TRBV5-4 | TGTGCCAGCAGCTTACAGGGGGCGAACACCGGGGAGCTGTTTTTT | CASSLQGANTGELFF
- | TRBJ2-3 | TRBD2 | TRBV9 | TGTGCCAGCAGTTTTAGCGGGGGGTTAAGCACAGATACGCAGTATTTT | CASSFSGGLSTDTQYF
- | TRBJ2-1 | TRBD2 | TRBV12-5 | TGTGCTAGTGGTTTGGCCTCAATGTCTAGCGGGAGAACCTACAATGAGCAGTTCTTC | CASGLASMSSGRTYNEQFF
- | TRBJ2-5 | - | TRBV6-5 | TGTGCCAGCATGACGTGGGGAGAAGAGACCCAGTACTTC | CASMTWGEETQYF
once | TRBJ1-1 | TRBD1 | TRBV5-1 | TGCGCCAGCAGCTTCCAGGGGGCTGAGAACACTGAAGCTTTCTTT | CASSFQGAENTEAFF
- | TRBJ1-6 | - | TRBV10-3 | TGTGCCATCAATTCCGGGACGGCGTATAATTCACCCCTCCACTTT | CAINSGTAYNSPLHF